Listed here is a single TCR beta chain. Antigen specificity is unknown. The CDR3 is cut off 3 residues early in the read; its end comes from the germline J gene. The data are from a study of Tregs in tolerant kidney transplant recipients. Study-wide context: Mixed chimerism was transient after nonmyeloablative marrow transplants from related graft donors. General study results and limits: Expanding Tregs on activated donor B cells appeared to best identify donor-specific TCRbeta clones. The small number of patients limits these findings pending further validation.

Repertoires were generated with immunoSEQ multiplex PCR, while TCRdb's copy carries only in-frame clones and drops some. The sample has about 52,000 clones, and its top ten clones hold about 0.83%. CDR3 length: 15 residues. The V end was cut by 1 base, the J end by 4 bases, with 14 bases between. Germline CDR1 SGHDT, CDR2 YYEEEE. This sequence originates from a human donor who received a combined kidney and bone marrow transplant. The rearrangement links TRBV5-6 to TRBJ1-2; D remains unclear. Sequences were derived from CD4+ T cells from blood, sampled before the transplant. CDR3 protein: CASSLFPEKGYGYTF. The DNA read from the CDR3 is TGTGCCAGCAGCTTGTTCCCAGAAAAGGGCTATGGC.